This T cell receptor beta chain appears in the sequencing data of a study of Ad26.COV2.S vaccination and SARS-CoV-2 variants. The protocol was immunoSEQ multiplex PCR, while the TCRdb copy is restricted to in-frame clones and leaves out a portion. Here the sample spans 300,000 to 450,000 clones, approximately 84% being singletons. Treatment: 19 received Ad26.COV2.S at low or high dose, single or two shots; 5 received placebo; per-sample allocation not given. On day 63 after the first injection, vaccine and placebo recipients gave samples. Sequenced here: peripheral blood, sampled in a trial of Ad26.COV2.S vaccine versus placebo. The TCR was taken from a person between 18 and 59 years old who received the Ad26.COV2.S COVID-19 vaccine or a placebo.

The CDR3 DNA sequence: TGTGCCAGCAGCCAAATGGGGGGGTCCTACGAGCAGTACTTC. Translation: CASSQMGGSYEQYF. This rearrangement joins TRBV3-1 (or the pseudogene TRBV3-2) to TRBJ2-7; 7 nucleotides agree with TRBD2. With V trimmed by 2 bases and J by 1 base, 2 bases remained unmatched. Germline loops: CDR1 LGHDT, CDR2 YNNKEL (reference sequence). CDR3 length equals 14 residues.